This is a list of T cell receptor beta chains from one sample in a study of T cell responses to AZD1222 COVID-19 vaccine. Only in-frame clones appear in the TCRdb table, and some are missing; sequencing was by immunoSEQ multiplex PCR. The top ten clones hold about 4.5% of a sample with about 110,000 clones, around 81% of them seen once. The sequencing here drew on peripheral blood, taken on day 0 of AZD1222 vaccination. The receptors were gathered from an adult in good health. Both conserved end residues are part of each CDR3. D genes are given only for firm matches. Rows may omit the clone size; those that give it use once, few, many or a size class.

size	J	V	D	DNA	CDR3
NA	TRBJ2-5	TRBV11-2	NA	TGTGCCAGCAGCACCCATTTGGGAGGAGGGGCCCAGTACTTC	CASSTHLGGGAQYF
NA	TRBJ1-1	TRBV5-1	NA	TGCGCCAGCAGCAGCTCCGTTGGGGTGGTGACTGAAGCTTTCTTT	CASSSSVGVVTEAFF
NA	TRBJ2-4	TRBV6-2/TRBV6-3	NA	TGTGCCAGCAGTTCGGCGGACATTCAGTACTTC	CASSSADIQYF
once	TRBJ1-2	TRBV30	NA	TGTGCCTGGAGTGGGGGGGGAAACTATGGCTACACCTTC	CAWSGGGNYGYTF
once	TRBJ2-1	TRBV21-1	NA	TGTGCCAACACGATTGGAAAATATGAGCAGTTCTTC	CANTIGKYEQFF
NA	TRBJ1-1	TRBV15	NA	TGTGCCACCAGCAGAGATTCCTCCCCCGCGGGTTTT	CATSRDSSPAGF
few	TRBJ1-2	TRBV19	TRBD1	TGTGCCAGTAGTATTCTGGGACAGGGGGCAGGAGGCTACACCTTC	CASSILGQGAGGYTF
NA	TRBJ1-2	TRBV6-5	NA	TGTGCCAGCAGGCCTTCCCACTATGGCTACACCTTC	CASRPSHYGYTF
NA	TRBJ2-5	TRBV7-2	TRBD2	TGTGCCAGCAGCTTAGCCCTAGCGGGGGCCGTTGAGGCCCAGTACTTC	CASSLALAGAVEAQYF
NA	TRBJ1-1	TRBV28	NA	TGTGCCAGCAGTTTGAGGCCTCCTACGAACACTGAAGCTTTCTTT	CASSLRPPTNTEAFF
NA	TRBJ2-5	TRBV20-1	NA	TGCAGTGCTAGACGGGAAGAGACCCAGTACTTC	CSARREETQYF
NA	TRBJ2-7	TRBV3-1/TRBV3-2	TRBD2	TGTGCCAGCAGCCAAGCCCTAGCGGGAGGTCTCGAGCAGTACTTC	CASSQALAGGLEQYF